The sample holds many counts of the clone carrying this T cell receptor (beta chain). This entry is derived from a study of molecular identifiers for immune sequencing clone quantification. This CDR3 contains 16 residues. Trimming left V 4 bases short and J 6 bases short, with 20 bases between. The germline CDR1 and CDR2 sequences are MDHEN and SYDVKM. TCRdb ran MiXCR on the PCR reads and lists one entry per CDR3 protein. The repertoire holds roughly 300,000 distinct CDR3 sequences, with roughly a quarter as singletons. This clonotype originated in a human donor in good health. Some libraries in this study had Jurkat cell RNA spiked in. Sequencing input: naive CD8+ T cells from blood, with Jurkat cell RNA spiked in. Subset noted: FACS-sorted CD8+CD4-CCR7+CD45RA+ naive T cells. The rearrangement uses TRBV28 and TRBJ2-3; no firm D call. This chain's CDR3 is CASSSPRTYYTDTQYF. CDR3 in DNA: TGTGCCAGCAGTTCCCCTCGTACATACTACACCGATACGCAGTATTTT. The full variable domain, its missing parts supplied by reference TRBV28 and TRBJ2-3, is DVKVTQSSRYLVKRTGEKVFLECVQDMDHENMFWYRQDPGLGLRLIYFSYDVKMKEKGDIPEGYSVSREKKERFSLILESASTNQTSMYLCASSSPRTYYTDTQYFGPGTRLTVL.